This TCR beta chain was profiled in a study of cytomegalovirus exposure and HLA in healthy donors. Whole-study context: Within an early data release were about 90 million unique TCRs drawn from HLA-typed donors. Whole-study findings and limits: In an earlier analysis, about 87% or about 30%: the productive usage of most TCR beta V segments.

PCR used 60 Vbeta primers and 13 Jbeta primers. Data came from immunoSEQ multiplex PCR; TCRdb stores just in-frame clones and leaves some out. The table shows 150,000 to 200,000 clones, with approximately 78% occurring only once. This clone was seen only once. The antigen remains unidentified. Sequencing was carried out using PBMCs. This receptor was taken from a male donor in good health and CMV-seronegative.

The CDR3 DNA reads TGTGCCAGCAGCTTGCCGGTTACCCCCTACGAGCAGTACTTC. As protein: CASSLPVTPYEQYF. The rearrangement joins TRBV5-4 to TRBJ2-7; D is unresolved. Germline V gene lookup returns CDR1 SGHNT and CDR2 YYREEE (reference sequence). Trimming cost V 1 base and J 2 bases, with 10 bases left between them. This CDR3 region has 14 residues.